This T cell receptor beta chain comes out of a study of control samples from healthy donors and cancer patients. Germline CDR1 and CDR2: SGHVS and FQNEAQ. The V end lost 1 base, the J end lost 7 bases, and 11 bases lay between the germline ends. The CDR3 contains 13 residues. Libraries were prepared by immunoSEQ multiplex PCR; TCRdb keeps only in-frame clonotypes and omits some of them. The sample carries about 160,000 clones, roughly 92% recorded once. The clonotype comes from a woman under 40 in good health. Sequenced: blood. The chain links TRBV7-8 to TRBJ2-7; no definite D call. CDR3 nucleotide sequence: TGTGCCAGCAGCTTAGAGATCCCCGGGGAGCAGTACTTC. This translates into CASSLEIPGEQYF.